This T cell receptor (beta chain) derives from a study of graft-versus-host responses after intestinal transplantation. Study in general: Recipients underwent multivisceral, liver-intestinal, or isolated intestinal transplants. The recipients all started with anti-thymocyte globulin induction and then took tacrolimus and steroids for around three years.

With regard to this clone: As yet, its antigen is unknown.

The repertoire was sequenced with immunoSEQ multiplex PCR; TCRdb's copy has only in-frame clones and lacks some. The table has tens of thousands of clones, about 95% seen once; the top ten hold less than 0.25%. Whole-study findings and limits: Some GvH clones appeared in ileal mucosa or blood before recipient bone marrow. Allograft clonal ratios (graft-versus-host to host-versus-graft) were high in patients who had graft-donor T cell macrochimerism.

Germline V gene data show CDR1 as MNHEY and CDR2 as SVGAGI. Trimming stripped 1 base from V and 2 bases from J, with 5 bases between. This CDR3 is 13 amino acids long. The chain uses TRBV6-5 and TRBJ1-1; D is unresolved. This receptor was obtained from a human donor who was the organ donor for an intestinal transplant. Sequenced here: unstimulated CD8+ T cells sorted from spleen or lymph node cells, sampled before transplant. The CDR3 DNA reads TGTGCCAGCAGTTACTACTCTAACACTGAAGCTTTCTTT. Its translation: CASSYYSNTEAFF.